This record concerns one TCR beta chain sequence. Its specificity is unknown. Germline CDR1 reads DFQATT; CDR2 reads SNEGSKA (reference sequence). The CDR3 covers 14 residues. V was cut by 1 base and J by 5 bases, with 14 bases left in between. A second PCR of 7 to 11 cycles used a sample-barcoded 5' primer and a J-beta primer mix. Tagging of each cDNA molecule was performed by a template-switch adaptor with 12 random nucleotides. TCRdb called the 5' RACE reads again in MiXCR, with one record for every CDR3 protein. The sample consists of about 1.5 million distinct CDR3 sequences, roughly two fifths of them appearing once. This record comes from a study of blood T cells in healthy people across ages. Background on the study: In model experiments, template switching was able to capture about one barcoded beta molecule for every two T cells that were present.

Study-level findings and limits: Unsorted PBMCs prevented conclusive naive versus antigen-experienced comparison. Diversity estimated from one million T cells was considered an underestimate.

This sequence joins TRBV20-1 and TRBJ2-5; D is perhaps TRBD2 (5 bases). The specimen was blood. The receptor was derived from a woman aged 18-30 years in good health. The CDR3 loop is CSARAKGVSETQYF. The CDR3, as DNA: TGCAGTGCTAGAGCTAAGGGAGTGTCTGAGACCCAGTACTTC.